Presented here are 27 T cell receptor beta chains from one specimen sequenced in a study of tissue T cells after allogeneic stem cell transplantation. Documented time point: mouse harvest day 14 after allogeneic transplant. Tail vein injection delivered 10^7 T-cell-depleted bone marrow cells and 10^6 splenic CD5+ T cells. The protocol was immunoSEQ multiplex PCR, while the TCRdb copy is restricted to in-frame clones and leaves out a portion. The data show a few thousand clones, 40% to 55% seen once. Source material: gut tissue. These receptors all stem from a female BALB/c mouse given C57BL/6 T cells with graft-versus-host disease after an allogeneic hematopoietic cell transplant.

Note on this clone: The gene names here belong to mouse. Partial CDR3 DNA: TGTGCCAGCAGTTGGGGGGGGGAACAGTAC. Amino acid sequence: CASSWGGEQY. The entire CDR3 is CASSWGGEQYF. The rearrangement joins TRBV22 to TRBJ2-7; TRBD2, as called in the table, went unchecked against the DNA. The missing CDR3 end, 1 residue past where the read stops, is filled in from the germline J gene. TRBV22 is a known pseudogene. The CDR3 covers 11 residues.

For this clone: Mouse gene names and germline throughout. Read coverage stops 1 residue before the CDR3 terminus; the germline J gene supplies the remainder. V usage is TRBV26 and J usage is TRBJ2-4, with D tentatively TRBD1 (6 bases). The CDR3 consists of 14 residues. Germline V gene sequence: CDR1 KGHPV, CDR2 FQNQEV (reference sequence). V dropped 6 bases and J dropped 2 bases, with 12 bases sitting between them. Partial CDR3 DNA: TGTGCCAGCAGCCTTCACAGGGTTCAAAACACCTTGTAC. It codes for CASSLHRVQNTLY. The entire CDR3 reads CASSLHRVQNTLYF.

About this clone itself: All gene names here are mouse names. The observed sequence ends 1 residue before the CDR3 terminus, with the missing tail filled in from the germline J gene. The V and J genes are TRBV31 and TRBJ2-1, with D perhaps TRBD2 (7 bases). This CDR3 is built from 13 residues. Per germline, CDR1 GKSSPN and CDR2 SITVG. The V end lost 0 bases, the J end lost 7 bases, and 10 bases lay between the germline ends. The DNA read from the CDR3 is TGTGCCTGGAGTCTCGGGGGGCGAGCTGAGCAGTTC. Translation: CAWSLGGRAEQF. The CDR3, in full, reads CAWSLGGRAEQFF. Looking up the rest from reference TRBV31 and TRBJ2-1 gives the full variable domain: AQTIHQWPVAEIKAVGSPLSLGCTIKGKSSPNLYWYWQATGGTLQQLFYSITVGQVESVVQLNLSASRPKDDQFILSTEKLLLSHSGFYLCAWSLGGRAEQFFGPGTRLTVL.

On this clone itself: The gene names here belong to mouse. The CDR3 DNA, read in part, is TGTGCCAGCAGCCAAGATGCCGGGGTTGGAAATACGCTCTAT. This encodes CASSQDAGVGNTLY. The whole CDR3 reads CASSQDAGVGNTLYF. V is TRBV2 and J is TRBJ1-3, with unresolved D. The observed sequence ends 1 residue before the CDR3 terminus, with the missing tail filled in from the germline J gene. CDR3 length equals 15 residues. V was pared by 0 bases and J by 3 bases, with 9 bases between. In germline, CDR1 is LGHNA, CDR2 YSYQKL.

This clone is judged medium-sized. Mouse gene names apply. The CDR3 end falls 1 residue outside the read, so it is completed with the germline J gene. The J gene is TRBJ2-7, the V gene TRBV12-2; D possibly matches TRBD1 or TRBD2 (6 bases each). Germline V CDR1 and CDR2: SGHLS, HYDKME. This CDR3 is built from 14 residues. Trimming left V 3 bases short and J 2 bases short, with 13 bases between. CDR3 amino acids: CASSTGAGTYEQYF. The part of the CDR3 DNA that was read is TGTGCCAGCTCTACGGGGGCGGGGACCTATGAACAGTAC. The variable domain in full, with the rest retrieved from reference TRBV12-2 and TRBJ2-7, is NSGVVQSPRYIIKGKGERSILKCIPISGHLSVAWYQQTQGQELKFFIQHYDKMERDKGNLPSRFSVQQFDDYHSEMNMSALELEDSAVYFCASSTGAGTYEQYFGPGTRLTVL.

As regards this clone: Gene labels here are mouse ones. The CDR3 goes on 1 residue after the read ends, and that part is filled in from the germline J gene. The chain links TRBV5 to TRBJ2-4; the D is unclear. Germline CDR1 is LGHNA and CDR2 is YNLKQL (reference sequence). The CDR3 has 14 amino acids. Trimming stripped 0 bases from V and 2 bases from J, with 6 bases between. Partial CDR3 DNA: TGTGCCAGCAGCCAAGATCAGGATCAAAACACCTTGTAC. Protein: CASSQDQDQNTLY. The CDR3 in full is CASSQDQDQNTLYF.

On this clone: Mouse gene names and germline throughout. The DNA read from the CDR3 is TGTGCCAGCAGCTTCAACTGGGGGGGAGGCACCGGGCAGCTCTAC. The encoded protein is CASSFNWGGGTGQLY. In full, the CDR3 is CASSFNWGGGTGQLYF. The rearrangement joins TRBV3 to TRBJ2-2; 10 bases are a match to TRBD2. The read stops 1 residue short of the end of the CDR3; the missing end is completed from the germline J gene. Germline CDR1 and CDR2: SNHLY and FYNGKV (reference sequence). With 3 bases clipped from V and 4 bases from J, the junction kept 5 bases outside the gene matches. The CDR3 sequence is 16 residues long.

Regarding this clone: All gene names here are mouse names. The DNA ends 1 residue before the CDR3 does, and the rest of the CDR3 is filled in from the germline J gene. The genes are TRBV3 and TRBJ1-1; 11 bases align to TRBD1. The CDR3 is 15 residues long. CDR1 SNHLY and CDR2 FYNGKV come from the germline V gene (reference sequence). Trimming took 1 base from V and 2 from J; bases not matched to a gene: 0. CDR3 sequence: CASSLGTGGNTEVFF. CDR3 DNA (partial): TGTGCCAGCAGCTTAGGGACAGGGGGCAACACAGAAGTCTTC. Full variable domain (missing parts from reference TRBV3 and TRBJ1-1): GPKVLQIPSHQIIDMGQMVTLNCDPVSNHLYFYWYKQILGQQMEFLVNFYNGKVMEKSKLFKDQFSVERPDGSYFTLKIQPTALEDSAVYFCASSLGTGGNTEVFFGKGTRLTVV.

This clone was seen more than once but under ten times. Gene names are mouse gene names. The read ends 1 residue before the CDR3 terminus; that terminus is restored from the germline J gene. The V call is TRBV16, the J call TRBJ2-4, with D uncertain. Trimming took off 1 base at V and 6 bases at J, with 5 bases between the two ends. Germline CDR1 is SGHSA and CDR2 is FRNQAP. The length of the CDR3 is 12 residues. The CDR3 bases that were read are TGTGCAAGCAGCTTAGCCTTGAACACCTTGTAC. It encodes CASSLALNTLY. The CDR3 as a whole reads CASSLALNTLYF.

Concerning this clone itself: Here the gene names and germline are mouse. The read falls 1 residue short of the CDR3 end, and the missing part is taken from the germline J gene. The chain is built from TRBV26 and TRBJ1-3; 7 bases are shared with TRBD1. CDR3 length: 13 residues. The V gene's germline CDR1 is KGHPV and CDR2 FQNQEV (reference sequence). Trimming at V came to 6 bases and at J to 4 bases, leaving 3 bases not matched to a gene. CDR3 DNA, as far as it was read: TGTGCCAGCAGGCAGGGGGTGGGAAATACGCTCTAT. It codes for CASRQGVGNTLY. The whole CDR3 reads CASRQGVGNTLYF.

As regards this clone: The gene names given are mouse names. The CDR3 end lies 1 residue beyond the end of the read and is filled in from the germline J gene. This sequence joins TRBV3 and TRBJ2-4; TRBD2 aligns across 9 bases. The germline V gene encodes CDR1 SNHLY and CDR2 FYNGKV (reference sequence). This CDR3 has 16 amino acids. J was trimmed by 0 bases and V by 1 base; bases with no gene match: 2. The CDR3 bases that were read are TGTGCCAGCAGCTTAGAACTGGGGGGCAGTCAAAACACCTTGTAC. Translating gives CASSLELGGSQNTLY. The complete CDR3 reads CASSLELGGSQNTLYF.

On this clone: Gene names and germline refer to mouse. With the read ending 1 residue before the CDR3 end, the germline J gene is used to fill in that end. V is TRBV26 and J is TRBJ2-7; 11 bases agree with TRBD1. V trimming: 5 bases; J trimming: 4 bases; junction bases outside the gene matches: 4. CDR1 and CDR2 from the germline V gene are KGHPV and FQNQEV (reference sequence). This CDR3 is built from 14 residues. The CDR3 bases that were read are TGTGCCAGCAGTGACCGGGACAGGGGGTATGAACAGTAC. Protein sequence: CASSDRDRGYEQY. The complete CDR3 sequence is CASSDRDRGYEQYF.

Concerning this clone: Gene and germline names: mouse. The read stops 1 residue short of the end of the CDR3; the missing end is completed from the germline J gene. The chain recombines TRBV31 with TRBJ1-1, with D maybe TRBD1 (5 bases). The CDR3 contains 13 residues. Germline V gene lookup returns CDR1 GKSSPN and CDR2 SITVG. Trimming pared 1 base from V and 0 bases from J, leaving 6 bases between. The CDR3 sequence: CAWSRRANTEVFF. Incomplete CDR3 DNA: TGTGCCTGGAGTCGCAGGGCAAACACAGAAGTCTTC. Full variable domain (rest looked up from reference TRBV31 and TRBJ1-1): AQTIHQWPVAEIKAVGSPLSLGCTIKGKSSPNLYWYWQATGGTLQQLFYSITVGQVESVVQLNLSASRPKDDQFILSTEKLLLSHSGFYLCAWSRRANTEVFFGKGTRLTVV.

About this clone: The listed genes are named as in mouse. The read ends 1 residue before the CDR3 terminus; that terminus is restored from the germline J gene. This chain uses TRBV12-1 with TRBJ1-3, with D unresolved. Trimming took off 3 bases at V and 4 bases at J, with 9 bases between the two ends. CDR1 is SGHSN, CDR2 HYEKVE, per germline. The CDR3 loop spans 13 amino acids. CDR3 sequence: CASSWAGGNTLYF. The sequenced part of the CDR3 DNA is TGTGCCAGCTCTTGGGCGGGAGGAAATACGCTCTAT.

This clone was seen only a few times. Gene and germline names: mouse. Coverage ceases 1 residue before the CDR3 finishes, and the germline J gene fills in the end. The V call is TRBV13-1, the J call TRBJ1-1; D might be TRBD1 (5 bases). With 3 bases removed from V and 2 bases from J, the gap between germline ends came to 8 bases. Germline CDR1 is NSHNY and CDR2 is SYGAGN. The CDR3 sequence is 13 residues long. This chain's CDR3 is CASSGQGNTEVFF. The DNA read from the CDR3 is TGTGCCAGCAGTGGCCAGGGTAACACAGAAGTCTTC.

This clone appeared a few times. Mouse names are used for the genes. The read is 1 residue too short to cover the CDR3 end, so that end is filled in from the germline J gene. The chain recombines TRBV4 with TRBJ2-1, with 8 bases identical to TRBD2. The germline V gene has CDR1 LGHDT and CDR2 YNNKQL (reference sequence). CDR3 length equals 14 residues. J was trimmed by 7 bases and V by 4 bases; bases with no gene match: 6. This chain's CDR3 is CASSSWGVGAEQFF. The CDR3 bases that were read are TGTGCCAGCAGCTCCTGGGGGGTGGGGGCTGAGCAGTTC. The variable domain in full, with the rest retrieved from reference TRBV4 and TRBJ2-1, is ETAVFQTPNYHVTQVGNEVSFNCKQTLGHDTMYWYKQDSKKLLKIMFSYNNKQLIVNETVPRRFSPQSSDKAHLNLRIKSVEPEDSAVYLCASSSWGVGAEQFFGPGTRLTVL.

This clone was detected a few times. All gene names here are mouse names. The read terminates 1 residue ahead of where the CDR3 ends, so the germline J gene completes it. The gene calls are TRBV26 and TRBJ1-5; D gene uncertain. Between the trimmed V and J ends, which lost 1 base and 1 base, there was a span of 2 bases. Germline V CDR1 and CDR2: KGHPV, FQNQEV (reference sequence). CDR3 length: 13 residues. The CDR3 loop reads CASSLFNNQAPLF. The sequenced CDR3 bases are TGTGCCAGCAGTCTGTTCAACAACCAGGCTCCGCTT.

Remarks on this clone: The listed genes are named as in mouse. The CDR3 extends 1 residue past the end of the read, so its final part is completed from the germline J gene. The chain uses TRBV26 and TRBJ2-7; D is possibly TRBD1 or TRBD2 (5 bases each). Germline V gives CDR1 KGHPV, CDR2 FQNQEV (reference sequence). Deletions cut 5 bases from V and 7 bases from J, with 15 bases between. This CDR3 region has 13 residues. CDR3 sequence: CASSDGRGGEQYF. The covered CDR3 bases are TGTGCCAGCAGTGATGGACGGGGCGGGGAACAGTAC.

Only a few counts were recorded for this clone. All gene names here are mouse names. The read ends 1 residue before the CDR3 terminus; that terminus is restored from the germline J gene. The gene calls are TRBV31 and TRBJ2-7; D not certain. The CDR3 sequence is 13 residues long. V was shortened by 1 base and J by 0 bases, with 7 bases between the two germline ends. Per the germline V gene, CDR1 is GKSSPN and CDR2 is SITVG. The part of the CDR3 DNA that was read is TGTGCCTGGAGTCGGGCACACTCCTATGAACAGTAC. It translates to CAWSRAHSYEQY. The whole CDR3 reads CAWSRAHSYEQYF.

In this sample, this clone is medium-sized (0.01 to 0.1%). Gene names are the mouse ones. The CDR3 is cut off 1 residue early in the read; its end comes from the germline J gene. The V call is TRBV31, the J call TRBJ2-4, with 10 bases lining up with TRBD1. Germline trimming cut 3 bases from V and 0 bases from J; bases unmatched to any gene: 6. This CDR3 spans 16 amino acids. Germline-derived CDR1 and CDR2 are GKSSPN and SITVG. CDR3 sequence reads: CAWSAGTGASQNTLYF. Incomplete CDR3 DNA: TGTGCCTGGAGCGCCGGGACAGGGGCTAGTCAAAACACCTTGTAC.

About this clone: Germline and genes here are mouse. The read is 1 residue too short to cover the CDR3 end, so that end is filled in from the germline J gene. The rearrangement links TRBV26 to TRBJ2-3; D unresolved. Per germline, CDR1 KGHPV and CDR2 FQNQEV (reference sequence). V lost 2 bases and J 9 bases, leaving 12 bases between the germline ends. This CDR3 comprises 13 residues. This CDR3 reads CASSLAPAGTLYF. CDR3 bases read: TGTGCCAGCAGTCTGGCCCCTGCCGGGACGCTGTAT.

Concerning this clone itself: Gene labels here are mouse ones. Coverage ceases 1 residue before the CDR3 finishes, and the germline J gene fills in the end. At the DNA level, this CDR3 is encoded by other sequences in the same sample as well. This sequence joins TRBV26 and TRBJ2-4; D is unresolved. V was clipped by 2 bases and J by 0 bases, with 6 bases between them. This CDR3 spans 14 amino acids. In germline, CDR1 is KGHPV, CDR2 FQNQEV (reference sequence). CDR3 protein: CASSLAGSQNTLYF. The CDR3 bases that were read are TGTGCCAGCAGTCTGGCGGGTAGTCAAAACACCTTGTAC.

In the case of this clone: Genes and germline come from the mouse. The sequenced fragment ends 1 residue before the CDR3 boundary, so the rest is inferred from the germline J gene. The chain carries TRBV12-2 and TRBJ2-3, with 8 bases matching TRBD2. With 0 bases clipped from V and 1 base from J, the junction kept 5 bases outside the gene matches. Germline CDR1 is SGHLS and CDR2 is HYDKME. The CDR3 consists of 16 residues. The covered CDR3 bases are TGTGCCAGCTCTCTCGAGGGGGGGCGCCGTGCAGAAACGCTGTAT. It is translated as CASSLEGGRRAETLY. From start to end, the CDR3 is CASSLEGGRRAETLYF. The full variable domain, completed using reference TRBV12-2 and TRBJ2-3, is NSGVVQSPRYIIKGKGERSILKCIPISGHLSVAWYQQTQGQELKFFIQHYDKMERDKGNLPSRFSVQQFDDYHSEMNMSALELEDSAVYFCASSLEGGRRAETLYFGSGTRLTVL.

The sample holds one count of this clone. Mouse gene names and germline throughout. The CDR3 goes on 1 residue after the read ends, and that part is filled in from the germline J gene. The rearrangement links TRBV12-2 to TRBJ2-3, with a possible D match to TRBD1 (6 bases). The CDR3 runs to 14 residues. Looked up from germline, CDR1 is SGHLS and CDR2 is HYDKME. Trimming pared 2 bases from V and 4 bases from J, leaving 12 bases between. CDR3 protein: CASSPQGQPETLYF. Partial CDR3 DNA: TGTGCCAGCTCTCCCCAGGGACAACCAGAAACGCTGTAT. Variable domain in full (rest from reference TRBV12-2 and TRBJ2-3): NSGVVQSPRYIIKGKGERSILKCIPISGHLSVAWYQQTQGQELKFFIQHYDKMERDKGNLPSRFSVQQFDDYHSEMNMSALELEDSAVYFCASSPQGQPETLYFGSGTRLTVL.

Regarding this clone: Genes and germline come from the mouse. With the read ending 1 residue before the CDR3 end, the germline J gene is used to fill in that end. This sequence joins TRBV26 and TRBJ2-4; D gene unclear. From germline, CDR1 is KGHPV and CDR2 FQNQEV (reference sequence). V was trimmed by 1 base and J by 0 bases, leaving 2 bases between them. The length of the CDR3 is 13 residues. CDR3 protein: CASSLFSQNTLYF. Partial CDR3 DNA: TGTGCCAGCAGTCTGTTTAGTCAAAACACCTTGTAC.

A word on this clone: These gene names are mouse names. The read terminates 1 residue before the CDR3 end, so the remaining end is supplied by the germline J gene. This chain uses TRBV3 with TRBJ2-4; D remains ambiguous. Deletions cut 4 bases from V and 4 bases from J, with 12 bases between. The germline CDR1 and CDR2 sequences are SNHLY and FYNGKV (reference sequence). The CDR3 sequence is 14 residues long. Partial CDR3 DNA: TGTGCCAGCAGCTCGACGTGGGAGGAAAACACCTTGTAC. It yields the protein CASSSTWEENTLY. The whole CDR3 region reads CASSSTWEENTLYF.

A note on this clone: Gene and germline names: mouse. The read terminates 1 residue before the CDR3 end, so the remaining end is supplied by the germline J gene. V gene TRBV12-2 combines with J gene TRBJ2-3; TRBD1 aligns across 7 bases. The CDR3 is made up of 15 amino acids. The germline CDR1 and CDR2 sequences are SGHLS and HYDKME. V was pared by 0 bases and J by 5 bases, with 7 bases of the junction left unmatched. The CDR3 loop is CASSLQGERGETLYF. CDR3 DNA, as far as it was read: TGTGCCAGCTCTCTCCAGGGGGAGAGGGGAGAAACGCTGTAT.